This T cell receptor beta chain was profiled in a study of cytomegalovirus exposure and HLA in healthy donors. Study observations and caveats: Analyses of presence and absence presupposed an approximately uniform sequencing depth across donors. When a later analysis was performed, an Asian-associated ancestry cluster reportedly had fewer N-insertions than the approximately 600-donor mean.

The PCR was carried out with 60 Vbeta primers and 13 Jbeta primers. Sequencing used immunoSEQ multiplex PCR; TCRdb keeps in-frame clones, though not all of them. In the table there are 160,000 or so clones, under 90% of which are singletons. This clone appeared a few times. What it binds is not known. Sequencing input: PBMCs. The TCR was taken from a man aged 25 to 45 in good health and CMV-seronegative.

CDR3 DNA: TGTGCCAGCAGCACTAATTCTCGATTAGGGGGCGGGAACGCCGGGGAGCTGTTTTTT. Protein sequence: CASSTNSRLGGGNAGELFF. The V call is TRBV21-1, the J call TRBJ2-2; TRBD1, the D gene given by the table, was not confirmed from the DNA. TRBV21-1 is termed a pseudogene. The CDR3 totals 19 residues.